These 22 T cell receptor beta chains share one sample of origin, sequenced in a study of cytomegalovirus exposure and HLA in healthy donors. The PCR made use of 60 Vbeta and 13 Jbeta primers. The method was immunoSEQ multiplex PCR; TCRdb's version includes in-frame clones alone and lacks a portion of them. The repertoire holds around 200,000 clones, with around 80% as singletons. Sequenced: PBMCs. The receptors were sampled from a woman aged 60-75 years in good health and CMV-seropositive.

The rearrangement links TRBV14 to TRBJ2-1; 16 bases line up with TRBD2. This CDR3 has 17 amino acids. CDR1 SGHDN and CDR2 FVKESK come from the germline V gene. V was clipped by 5 bases and J by 9 bases; unmatched bases: 10. The CDR3 DNA sequence: TGTGCCAGCAGCGCGACCGGGACTAGCGGGAGGGCCTTTGAGCAGTTCTTC. This codes for CASSATGTSGRAFEQFF.

This rearrangement joins TRBV29-1 to TRBJ1-1, with D possibly being TRBD1 (6 bases). Trimming left V 6 bases short and J 1 base short, with 9 bases between. The CDR3 consists of 12 residues. Germline CDR1 SQVTM, CDR2 ANQGSEA. The CDR3 DNA reads TGCAGCGTCCGGACAGAGAACACTGAAGCTTTCTTT. This gives the protein CSVRTENTEAFF.

The chain recombines TRBV11-2 with TRBJ2-2, with 7 bases identical to TRBD1. J gave up 2 bases and V 0 bases, and 6 bases lay outside the gene matches. The V gene's germline CDR1 is SGHAT and CDR2 FQNNGV. This CDR3 is 17 amino acids long. CDR3 DNA: TGTGCCAGCAGCTTAGACGGGAAGGGGGCAAACACCGGGGAGCTGTTTTTT. The encoded protein is CASSLDGKGANTGELFF.

The rearrangement links TRBV9 to TRBJ2-3; 11 bases match TRBD2. The CDR3 has 15 residues. V gave up 3 bases and J gave up 6 bases; unmatched junction bases: 6. CDR1 is SGDLS, CDR2 YYNGEE, per germline. CDR3 DNA sequence: TGTGCCAGCAGCGCGACTAGCGGGGCCAGGGATACGCAGTATTTT. This sequence encodes CASSATSGARDTQYF.

V and J are TRBV2 and TRBJ2-5; tentative D call: TRBD2 (6 bases). Germline CDR1 reads SNHLY; CDR2 reads FYNNEI. The CDR3 contains 13 residues. Trimming stripped 8 bases from V and 7 bases from J, with 17 bases between. CDR3: CASLGGNRGTQYF. The CDR3 nucleotides read TGTGCCAGCCTTGGGGGGAATCGGGGGACCCAGTACTTC.

This clone came up a few times. V usage is TRBV10-3 and J usage is TRBJ1-6, with D perhaps matching TRBD1 (6 bases). The CDR3 is made up of 15 amino acids. Trimming stripped 5 bases from V and 0 bases from J, with 8 bases between. Germline assignment: CDR1 ENHRY and CDR2 SYGVKD. CDR3 residues: CAISTDSSYNSPLHF. CDR3 in DNA: TGTGCCATCAGTACGGACAGCTCCTATAATTCACCCCTCCACTTT.

The chain combines TRBV29-1 with TRBJ2-2; 8 nucleotides line up with TRBD2. Germline assignment: CDR1 SQVTM and CDR2 ANQGSEA. This CDR3 region has 15 residues. V was pared by 5 bases and J by 6 bases, with 11 bases of the junction left unmatched. The CDR3 DNA reads TGCAGCGTTCGGGCGGGGGGACGGCTCGCCGGGGAGCTGTTTTTT. Translation: CSVRAGGRLAGELFF.

CDR3 DNA: TGTGCCTGGAGTGGGAGACGGTACCAAGAGACCCAGTACTTC. It codes for CAWSGRRYQETQYF. The rearrangement links TRBV30 to TRBJ2-5; D remains ambiguous. V lost 1 base and J lost 0, with 9 bases in between. Germline values: CDR1 GTSNPN, CDR2 SVGIG (reference sequence). This CDR3 spans 14 amino acids.

The CDR3 DNA reads as TGCGCCAGCAGTCAATCCTGGGGGCGGCGCACTGAAGCTTTCTTT. Translating it yields CASSQSWGRRTEAFF. The V and J genes are TRBV23-1 and TRBJ1-1, with D possibly matching TRBD1 (6 bases). TRBV23-1 is known as an ORF, though its function is uncertain. V lost 0 bases and J lost 4, with 12 bases in between. The CDR3 runs 15 residues.

The chain uses TRBV6-1 and TRBJ2-7; 9 bases are shared with TRBD2. Looked up from germline, CDR1 is MNHNS and CDR2 is SASEGT. This CDR3 contains 14 residues. V trimming: 5 bases; J trimming: 4 bases; junction bases outside the gene matches: 6. The CDR3: CASSRSGGIYEQYF. The CDR3 DNA follows: TGTGCCAGCAGTAGGAGCGGGGGGATTTACGAGCAGTACTTC.

The rearrangement links TRBV28 to TRBJ2-2, with 8 bases lining up with TRBD2. There are 15 residues in the CDR3. J gave up 4 bases and V 11 bases, and 12 bases lay outside the gene matches. Germline assignment: CDR1 MDHEN and CDR2 SYDVKM. This chain's CDR3 is CAYSRGGLGTGELFF. Written as DNA, the CDR3 is TGTGCCTACTCCCGGGGGGGGCTGGGCACCGGGGAGCTGTTTTTT.

The chain links TRBV6-5 to TRBJ1-5; 10 bases map to TRBD1. Germline V gene lookup returns CDR1 MNHEY and CDR2 SVGAGI. V shed 6 bases and J 4 bases; nucleotides not matched to a gene: 3. The CDR3 runs to 14 residues. CDR3 nucleotides: TGTGCCAGCAGCCAGGGACAGGGGAATCAGCCCCAGCATTTT. Residues: CASSQGQGNQPQHF.

In its sample, this clone was seen once. The CDR3 bases are TGCAGCCTGGGAGGGAGTGGCGATACGCAGTATTTT. Translating gives CSLGGSGDTQYF. The chain joins TRBV29-1 to TRBJ2-3; 7 bases align to TRBD2. The germline CDR1 and CDR2 sequences are SQVTM and ANQGSEA. The trim removed 8 bases at V and 6 bases at J, leaving 8 bases unmatched. CDR3 size: 12 residues.

Details on this clone: One junction end disagrees with the germline gene, perhaps due to a read error. The chain carries TRBV27 and TRBJ2-4, with a weak D call TRBD2 (6 bases). CDR3 length equals 19 residues. Germline values: CDR1 MNHEY, CDR2 SMNVEV (reference sequence). The CDR3 nucleotides are TGTGCCAGCAGAACACCCCACCGAGGAGGGAGATTGGCCAAAAACAGTCAGTACTTC. Translation gives CASRTPHRGGRLAKNSQYF.

This clone was seen a few times. The rearrangement links TRBV6-5 to TRBJ1-1; D gene uncertain. Trimming cost V 3 bases and J 1 base, with 3 bases left between them. The CDR3 sequence is 12 residues long. Germline-derived CDR1 and CDR2 are MNHEY and SVGAGI. The CDR3 spells CASSYRNTEAFF. CDR3 bases: TGTGCCAGCAGTTATAGGAACACTGAAGCTTTCTTT.

The CDR3 reads CASSDFYEQYF. CDR3 in DNA: TGTGCCAGCAGTGACTTCTACGAGCAGTACTTC. The V call is TRBV6-1, the J call TRBJ2-7, with D unresolved. V shed 3 bases and J shed 3 bases, with 3 bases lying between them. The CDR3 loop spans 11 amino acids. The germline V gene has CDR1 MNHNS and CDR2 SASEGT.

The rearrangement uses TRBV5-3 and TRBJ2-7; no reliable D call. TRBV5-3 is an ORF; its function is uncertain. The CDR3 is 13 amino acids. V dropped 3 bases and J dropped 0 bases, with 7 bases sitting between them. CDR3 loop: CARSSNRSYEQYF. For the CDR3, the DNA is TGTGCCAGAAGCTCTAACCGCTCCTACGAGCAGTACTTC.

The chain joins TRBV18 to TRBJ1-6, with D unclear. The germline V gene encodes CDR1 KGHSH and CDR2 LQKENI. CDR3 length: 15 amino acids. The V end was cut by 3 bases, the J end by 4 bases, with 10 bases between. DNA for the CDR3: TGTGCCAGCTCACCCACGGAGACTTATAATTCACCCCTCCACTTT. Protein sequence: CASSPTETYNSPLHF.

This clone was picked up one time. The chain recombines TRBV21-1 with TRBJ1-1; TRBD1 reflects the table's D call only, with no check against the DNA. TRBV21-1 is an annotated pseudogene. CDR3 length equals 13 residues. The CDR3 DNA reads as TGTGCCAGCAGCCATTGGAACAGGGCCGAAGCTTTCTTT. This translates into CASSHWNRAEAFF.

The rearrangement uses TRBV4-3 and TRBJ1-1; D is unclear. Germline V gene sequence: CDR1 LGHNA, CDR2 YSLEER. The CDR3 has 13 residues. Trimming took 0 bases from V and 1 from J, leaving 3 bases between them. The CDR3 nucleotides read TGCGCCAGCAGCCAAGAAGCGAACACTGAAGCTTTCTTT. This translates into CASSQEANTEAFF.

This chain uses TRBV5-4 with TRBJ1-2; 7 bases match TRBD1. V dropped 2 bases and J dropped 3; count of bases not matched to a gene: 1. The CDR3 sequence is 13 residues long. Germline values: CDR1 SGHNT, CDR2 YYREEE (reference sequence). The CDR3 spells CASSFTGDYGYTF. The DNA of the CDR3 is TGTGCCAGCAGCTTTACAGGGGACTATGGCTACACCTTC.

This chain joins TRBV18 and TRBJ2-1; 7 bases match TRBD1. Germline CDR1 is KGHSH and CDR2 is LQKENI. CDR3 length: 14 residues. The V and J ends lost 5 bases and 9 bases, in that order; junction bases with no gene match: 10. CDR3 DNA sequence: TGTGCCAGCTCAGGGCAGGGACAGCAAGCTGAGCAGTTCTTC. It codes for CASSGQGQQAEQFF.